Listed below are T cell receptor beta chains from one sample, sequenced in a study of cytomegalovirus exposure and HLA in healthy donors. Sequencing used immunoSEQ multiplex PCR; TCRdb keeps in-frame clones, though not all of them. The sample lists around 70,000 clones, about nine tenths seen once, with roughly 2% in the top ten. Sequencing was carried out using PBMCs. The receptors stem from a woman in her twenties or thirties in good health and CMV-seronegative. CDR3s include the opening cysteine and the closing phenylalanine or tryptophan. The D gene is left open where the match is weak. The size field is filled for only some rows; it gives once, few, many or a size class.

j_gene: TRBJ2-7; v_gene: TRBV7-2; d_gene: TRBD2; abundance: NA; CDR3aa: CASSRGLAPYEQYF; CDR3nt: TGTGCCAGCAGCCGTGGACTAGCCCCCTACGAGCAGTACTTC
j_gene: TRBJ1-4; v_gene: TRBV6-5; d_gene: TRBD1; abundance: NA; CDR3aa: CASSYSFDRGSEKLFF; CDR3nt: TGTGCCAGCAGTTACTCTTTCGACAGGGGGAGTGAAAAACTGTTTTTT
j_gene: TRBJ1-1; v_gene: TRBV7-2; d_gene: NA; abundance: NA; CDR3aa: CASSFSGENTEAFF; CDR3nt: TGTGCCAGCAGCTTTTCCGGGGAGAACACTGAAGCTTTCTTT
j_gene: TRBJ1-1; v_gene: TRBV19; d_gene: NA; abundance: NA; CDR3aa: CASSAHSGNTEAFF; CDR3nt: TGTGCCAGTAGTGCTCACTCAGGGAACACTGAAGCTTTCTTT
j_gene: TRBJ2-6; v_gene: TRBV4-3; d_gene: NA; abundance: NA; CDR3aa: CASSQEVASGANVLTF; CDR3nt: TGCGCCAGCAGCCAAGAGGTGGCATCTGGGGCCAACGTCCTGACTTTC
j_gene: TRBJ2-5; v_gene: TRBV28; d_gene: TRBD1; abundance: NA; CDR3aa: CASSSRDRGRAQYF; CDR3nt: TGTGCCAGCAGTTCCCGGGACAGGGGTAGGGCCCAGTACTTC
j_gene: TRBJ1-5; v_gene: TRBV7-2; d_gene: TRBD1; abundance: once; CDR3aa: CASSLDRGGNQPQHF; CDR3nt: TGTGCCAGCAGCTTAGACAGGGGAGGCAATCAGCCCCAGCATTTT
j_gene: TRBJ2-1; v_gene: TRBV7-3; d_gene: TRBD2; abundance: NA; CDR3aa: CASSIPSGSGSGQFF; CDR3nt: TGTGCCAGCAGCATACCTAGCGGGAGTGGTAGTGGGCAGTTCTTC
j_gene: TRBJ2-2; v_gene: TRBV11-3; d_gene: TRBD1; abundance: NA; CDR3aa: CASSFMTGPVGELFF; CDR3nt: TGTGCCAGCAGCTTCATGACAGGGCCGGTCGGGGAGCTGTTTTTT
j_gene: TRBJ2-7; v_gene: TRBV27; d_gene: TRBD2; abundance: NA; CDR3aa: CASSFLAGGLVPYEQYF; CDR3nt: TGTGCCAGCAGTTTCTTAGCGGGAGGGTTAGTACCCTACGAGCAGTACTTC
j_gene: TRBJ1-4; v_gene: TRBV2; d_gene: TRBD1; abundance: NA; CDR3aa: CASSKDRGLGKLFF; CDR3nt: TGTGCCAGCAGTAAAGACAGGGGGCTAGGAAAACTGTTTTTT
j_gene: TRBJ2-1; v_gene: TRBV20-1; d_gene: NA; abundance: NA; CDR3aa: CSAFGGNEQFF; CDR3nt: TGCAGTGCTTTCGGGGGAAATGAGCAGTTCTTC
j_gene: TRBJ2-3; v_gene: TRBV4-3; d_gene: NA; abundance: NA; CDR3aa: CASSQDFADTQYF; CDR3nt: TGCGCCAGCAGCCAAGACTTCGCGGATACGCAGTATTTT
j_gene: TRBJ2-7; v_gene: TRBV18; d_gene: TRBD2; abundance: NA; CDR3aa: CASSPPLAGSFTYEQYF; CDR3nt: TGTGCCAGCTCACCACCCCTAGCGGGGTCCTTCACCTACGAGCAGTACTTC
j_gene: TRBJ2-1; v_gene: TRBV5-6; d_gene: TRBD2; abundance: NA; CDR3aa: CASSSGLAGGEQFF; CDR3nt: TGTGCCAGCAGCTCCGGACTAGCGGGAGGGGAGCAGTTCTTC
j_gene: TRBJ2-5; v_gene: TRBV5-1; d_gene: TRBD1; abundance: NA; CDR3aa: CASSSGQGILQETQYF; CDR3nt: TGCGCCAGCAGCTCCGGACAGGGGATACTACAAGAGACCCAGTACTTC
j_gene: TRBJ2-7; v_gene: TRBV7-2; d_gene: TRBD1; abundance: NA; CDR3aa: CASRYRQGAYEQYF; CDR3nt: TGTGCCAGCAGATACAGGCAGGGGGCATACGAGCAGTACTTC
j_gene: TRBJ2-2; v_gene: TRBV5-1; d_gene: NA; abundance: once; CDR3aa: CASSSKQGGTGELFF; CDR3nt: TGCGCCAGCAGCTCAAAACAGGGGGGGACCGGGGAGCTGTTTTTT
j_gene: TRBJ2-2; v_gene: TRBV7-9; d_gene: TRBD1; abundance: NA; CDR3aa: CASSLEALGTGNTGELFF; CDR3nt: TGTGCCAGCAGCTTAGAGGCCTTGGGGACAGGGAACACCGGGGAGCTGTTTTTT
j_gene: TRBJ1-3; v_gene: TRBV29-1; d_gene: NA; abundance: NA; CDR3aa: CSVDSVSGNTIYF; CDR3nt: TGCAGCGTTGATTCTGTTTCTGGAAACACCATATATTTT
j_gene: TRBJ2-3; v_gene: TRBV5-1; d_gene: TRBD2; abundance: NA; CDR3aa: CASSLKDRPGLGDTQYF; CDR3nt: TGCGCCAGCAGCTTGAAAGACCGGCCAGGACTAGGGGATACGCAGTATTTT
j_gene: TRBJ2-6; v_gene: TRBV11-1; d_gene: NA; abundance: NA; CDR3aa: CASSSPGTSGANVLTF; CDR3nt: TGTGCCAGCAGCTCACCAGGGACTTCTGGGGCCAACGTCCTGACTTTC
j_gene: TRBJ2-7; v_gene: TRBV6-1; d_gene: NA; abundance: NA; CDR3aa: CASSATYEQYF; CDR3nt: TGTGCCAGCAGTGCCACCTACGAGCAGTACTTC
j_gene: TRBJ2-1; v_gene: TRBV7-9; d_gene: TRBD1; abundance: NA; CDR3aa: CASSLGGTGGRGEQFF; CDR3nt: TGTGCCAGCAGCTTAGGCGGGACAGGGGGAAGGGGTGAGCAGTTCTTC
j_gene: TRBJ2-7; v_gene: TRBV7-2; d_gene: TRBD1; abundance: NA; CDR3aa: CASSSAGQGTYEQYF; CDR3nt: TGTGCCAGCAGCTCTGCGGGACAGGGGACCTACGAGCAGTACTTC
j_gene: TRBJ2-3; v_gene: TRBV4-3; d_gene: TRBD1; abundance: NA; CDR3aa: CASSQETGTDTQYF; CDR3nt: TGCGCCAGCAGCCAAGAGACAGGGACAGATACGCAGTATTTT
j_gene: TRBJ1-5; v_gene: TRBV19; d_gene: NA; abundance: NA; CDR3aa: CASSMGGPPQHF; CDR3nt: TGTGCCAGTAGTATGGGAGGTCCGCCCCAGCATTTT
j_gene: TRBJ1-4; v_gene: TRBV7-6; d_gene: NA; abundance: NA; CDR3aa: CASSLGGGVSEKLFF; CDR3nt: TGTGCCAGCAGCTTGGGCGGGGGGGTTAGCGAAAAACTGTTTTTT
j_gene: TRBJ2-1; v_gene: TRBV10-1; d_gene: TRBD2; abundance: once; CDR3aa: CASSPAGDYNEQFF; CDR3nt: TGCGCCAGCAGTCCGGCGGGAGACTACAATGAGCAGTTCTTC
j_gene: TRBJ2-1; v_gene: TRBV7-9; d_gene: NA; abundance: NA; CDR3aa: CASSPHQGGFF; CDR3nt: TGTGCCAGCAGCCCCCACCAGGGTGGGTTCTTC
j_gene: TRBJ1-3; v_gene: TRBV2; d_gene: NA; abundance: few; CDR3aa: CASTQGFSGNTIYF; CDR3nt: TGTGCCAGCACTCAGGGATTCTCTGGAAACACCATATATTTT
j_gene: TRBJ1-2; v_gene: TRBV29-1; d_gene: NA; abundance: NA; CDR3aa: CSVVWGESYGYTF; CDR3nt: TGCAGCGTTGTATGGGGAGAGAGCTATGGCTACACCTTC
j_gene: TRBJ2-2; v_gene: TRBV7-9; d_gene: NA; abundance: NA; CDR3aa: CASSFRGAYTGELFF; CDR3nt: TGTGCCAGCAGCTTTCGCGGGGCTTACACCGGGGAGCTGTTTTTT
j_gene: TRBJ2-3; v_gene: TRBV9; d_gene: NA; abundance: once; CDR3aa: CASSAPRSDTQYF; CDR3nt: TGTGCCAGCAGCGCCCCCAGGTCGGATACGCAGTATTTT
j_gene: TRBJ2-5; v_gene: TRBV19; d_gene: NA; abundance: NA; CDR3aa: CASSTARRTQETQYF; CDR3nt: TGTGCCAGTAGTACAGCGCGACGTACTCAAGAGACCCAGTACTTC
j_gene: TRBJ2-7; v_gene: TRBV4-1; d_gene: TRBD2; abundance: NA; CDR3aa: CASSRTSGDYEQYF; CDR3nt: TGCGCCAGCAGTAGGACTAGCGGGGACTACGAGCAGTACTTC
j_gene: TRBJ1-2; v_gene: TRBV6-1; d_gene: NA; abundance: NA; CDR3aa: CASSEAPSGTF; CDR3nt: TGTGCCAGCAGTGAAGCCCCTTCCGGGACCTTC
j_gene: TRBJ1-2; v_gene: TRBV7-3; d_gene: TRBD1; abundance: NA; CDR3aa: CASSPTGVNYGYTF; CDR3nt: TGTGCCAGCAGCCCGACAGGGGTTAACTATGGCTACACCTTC
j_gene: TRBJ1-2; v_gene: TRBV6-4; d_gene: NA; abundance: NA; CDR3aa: CASSVAGRGYGYTF; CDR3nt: TGTGCCAGCAGTGTGGCGGGACGGGGCTATGGCTACACCTTC
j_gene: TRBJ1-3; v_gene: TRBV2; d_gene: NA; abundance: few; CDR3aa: CASSVLQSGNTIYF; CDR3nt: TGTGCCAGCAGTGTTTTACAGTCTGGAAACACCATATATTTT
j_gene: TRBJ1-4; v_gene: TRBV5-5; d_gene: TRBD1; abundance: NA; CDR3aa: CASSRTGGDEKLFF; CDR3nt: TGTGCCAGCAGCCGGACAGGGGGCGATGAAAAACTGTTTTTT
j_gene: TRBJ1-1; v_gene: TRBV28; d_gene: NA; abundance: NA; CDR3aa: CASRSRGNTEAFF; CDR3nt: TGTGCCAGCCGGAGCAGGGGGAACACTGAAGCTTTCTTT
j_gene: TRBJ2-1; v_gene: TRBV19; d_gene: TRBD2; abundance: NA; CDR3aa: CASSLLAGGPGEQFF; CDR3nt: TGTGCCAGTAGTTTATTAGCGGGAGGGCCAGGTGAGCAGTTCTTC
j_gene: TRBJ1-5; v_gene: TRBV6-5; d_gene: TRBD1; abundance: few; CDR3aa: CASSYGTANQPQHF; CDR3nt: TGTGCCAGCAGTTACGGGACAGCAAATCAGCCCCAGCATTTT
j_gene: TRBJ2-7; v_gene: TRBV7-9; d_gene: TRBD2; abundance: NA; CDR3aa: CASSFVSGSKDEQYF; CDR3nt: TGTGCCAGCAGCTTTGTGAGCGGGAGTAAGGACGAGCAGTACTTC
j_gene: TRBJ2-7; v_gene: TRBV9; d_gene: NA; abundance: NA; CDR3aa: CASSVGGVSYEQYF; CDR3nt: TGTGCCAGCAGCGTGGGAGGAGTCTCCTACGAGCAGTACTTC
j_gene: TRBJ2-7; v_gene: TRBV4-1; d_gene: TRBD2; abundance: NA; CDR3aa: CASSHPSGEQYF; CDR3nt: TGCGCCAGCAGCCACCCTAGCGGCGAGCAGTACTTC
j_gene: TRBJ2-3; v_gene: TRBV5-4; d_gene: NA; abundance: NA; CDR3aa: CASRPPLGASTDTQYF; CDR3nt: TGTGCCAGCCGCCCACCCCTAGGGGCCAGCACAGATACGCAGTATTTT
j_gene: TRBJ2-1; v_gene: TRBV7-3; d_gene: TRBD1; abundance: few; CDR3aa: CASSDRGEGEQFF; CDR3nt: TGTGCCAGCAGTGACAGGGGCGAGGGTGAGCAGTTCTTC
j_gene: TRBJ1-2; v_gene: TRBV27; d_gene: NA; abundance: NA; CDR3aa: CASSSPNRAGYGYTF; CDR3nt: TGTGCCAGCAGCTCTCCTAACAGGGCTGGGTATGGCTACACCTTC
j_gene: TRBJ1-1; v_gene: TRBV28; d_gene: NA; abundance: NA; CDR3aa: CASSLAQGYSTEAFF; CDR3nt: TGTGCCAGCAGTTTGGCTCAGGGATACAGCACTGAAGCTTTCTTT